A single TCR beta chain is shown here with its context. Adults between roughly 18 and 95 years of age took part from about 24 US areas. All exposed participants met a person with COVID-19 within 2 weeks before entering the study. The data originate from a study of blood T cell repertoires in COVID-19. Study details: PBMCs, B-cell-depleted T cells, or T cells provided the cDNA or gDNA that made up the material.

In the source study's methods: Counts of nucleated cells, estimated from reference gene primer amplification, were obtained. The repertoire was sequenced with immunoSEQ multiplex PCR; TCRdb's copy has only in-frame clones and lacks some. Clone size and the V and J calls come from that table; the DNA yielded D and trimming. Among fewer than 400,000 clones listed, 85% were seen once. Sequencing was done on a sample of PBMCs or T cells enriched from blood (not recorded which). The receptor was isolated from a young woman who had been exposed to COVID-19.

CDR3 DNA sequence: TGTGCCTGGAGCCTAAGGTTTGGGGGGGAGACCCAGTACTTC. Residues: CAWSLRFGGETQYF. The chain recombines TRBV30 with TRBJ2-5; tentative D call: TRBD2 (6 bases). V lost 3 bases and J lost 5, with 16 bases in between. The CDR3 extends over 14 amino acids. Germline V gene lookup returns CDR1 GTSNPN and CDR2 SVGIG (reference sequence). Full variable domain (outside the CDR3, taken from reference TRBV30 and TRBJ2-5): SQTIHQWPATLVQPVGSPLSLECTVEGTSNPNLYWYRQAAGRGLQLLFYSVGIGQISSEVPQNLSASRPQDRQFILSSKKLLLSDSGFYLCAWSLRFGGETQYFGPGTRLLVL.